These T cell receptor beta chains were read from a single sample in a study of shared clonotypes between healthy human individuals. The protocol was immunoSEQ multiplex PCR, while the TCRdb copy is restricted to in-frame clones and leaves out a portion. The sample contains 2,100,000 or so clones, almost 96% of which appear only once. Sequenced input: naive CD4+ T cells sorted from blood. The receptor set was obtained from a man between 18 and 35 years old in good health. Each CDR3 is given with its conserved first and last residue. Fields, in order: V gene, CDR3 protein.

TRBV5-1	CASSPFPQNEQFF
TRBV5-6	CASSSPGVLNSPLHF
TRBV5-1	CASSFGSGGPQETQYF
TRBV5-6	CASSRDRSRSGNTIYF
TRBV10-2	CASWRERGETQYF
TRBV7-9	CASSLSGSLRGHWNEKLFF
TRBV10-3	CAISAGNYGYTF
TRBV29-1	CSVYDSTYEQYF
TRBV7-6	CASSSPLGEASTDTQYF
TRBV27	CASSLSWTLTGELFF
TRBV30	CAWSTGQGIKTPPLHF
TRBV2	CASSRGRNTEAFF
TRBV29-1	CSVGVSGARTNEKLFF
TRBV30	CAWSVNRGSKNEQYF
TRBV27	CASSLRENTGELFF
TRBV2	CASEPQGRGTEAFF
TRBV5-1	CASSGQGISYEQYF
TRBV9	CASSVEADYNEKLFF
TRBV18	CASSLLWLVVSPGELFF
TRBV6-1	CASSRDRDQPQHF
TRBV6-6	CASSTTYEQYF
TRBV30	CAWLGLDRGGYTF
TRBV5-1	CASSWEGRGSITEAFF
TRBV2	CASMREINEKLFF
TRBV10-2	CASSEQFSGNTIYF
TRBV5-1	CASSLGQGADTQYF
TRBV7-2	CASSTTNPYEQYF
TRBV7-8	CASSSPDIWTGDDEKLFF
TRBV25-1	CASGFTRDRGNTIYF
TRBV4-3	CASSPGLSDTQYF
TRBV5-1	CASSLQRDYNEQFF
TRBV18	CASSPLSGQETQYF
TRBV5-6	CASSWGGAGSGANVLTF
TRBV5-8	CASSPEGTSNQPQHF
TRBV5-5	CASSSPPMETQYF
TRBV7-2	CASSFGRRETQYF
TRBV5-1	CASSLYGGSVYEQYF
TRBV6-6	CASSYGVARTEELFF
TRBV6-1	CASIGQSYGYTF
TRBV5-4	CASSLARTGAYEQYF
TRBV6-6	CASNHPDTEAFF
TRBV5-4	CASSYAGTAYGYTF
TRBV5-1	CASSPGLAGGQETQYF
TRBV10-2	CASWGASSTETQYF
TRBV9	CASSVVLSGDTQYF
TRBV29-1	CSVGTSGSTNTGELFF
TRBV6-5	CASRSNGGSTDTQYF
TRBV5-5	CASSLTGTVATEQFF
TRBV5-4	CASSLEVASPEAQYF
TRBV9	CASSVDLWSGGNEQYF
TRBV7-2	CASSPTRRQYTDTQYF
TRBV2	CATKPGLAGGPSYEQYF
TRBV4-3	CASSQEGSGWFLFF
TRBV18	CASSPTSPRESYEQYF
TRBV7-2	CASSLELFRGPDGYTF
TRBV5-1	CASSLPTDTQYF
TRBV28	CASSSDLRETQYF
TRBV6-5	CASSSRASSYEQYF
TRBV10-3	CAISEMGEAFF
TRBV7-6	CASKNPWREDTIYF